These 21 T cell receptor beta chains were sequenced from one sample in a study of response to subunit inactivated influenza vaccine. TCRdb re-called the RT-PCR reads with MiXCR, one entry per CDR3 protein. The sample shows about 500,000 distinct CDR3 sequences, more than 15% of them seen only once. Material: CD4+ T cells sorted from PBMCs, obtained about 23 months after vaccination. Receptor source: a man between 50 and 75 years old who received an inactivated influenza vaccine.

This sequence joins TRBV18 and TRBJ1-3; 7 nucleotides match TRBD1. This CDR3 is built from 14 residues. The germline CDR1 and CDR2 sequences are KGHSH and LQKENI. J gave up 7 bases and V 4 bases, and 7 bases lay outside the gene matches. The CDR3 bases are TGTGCCAGCTCACGAGAGACAGGGTCGAACACCATATATTTT. It encodes CASSRETGSNTIYF.

This clonotype has a count of ten or more. V and J are TRBV12-3 or TRBV12-4 and TRBJ2-1; the D gene is possibly TRBD1 (6 bases). The germline V and J ends were trimmed by 6 bases and 0 bases, with 18 bases remaining between them. The CDR3 runs 17 residues. The CDR3 DNA sequence: TGTGCCAGCAGCCTGGGGACACCCTTTAGCTCCTACAATGAGCAGTTCTTC. Its translation is CASSLGTPFSSYNEQFF.

Remarks on this clonotype: One junction end does not reproduce the germline sequence, and a read error may be involved. The gene calls are TRBV11-2 and TRBJ1-4; no firm D call. The CDR3 runs 18 residues. In germline, CDR1 is SGHAT, CDR2 FQNNGV. CDR3 bases: TGTGACAGCAGCCCAATTCGGGGTGCACCCCAAGTACGGGAAAAACTGTTTTTT. Translation: CDSSPIRGAPQVREKLFF.

The rearrangement joins TRBV20-1 to TRBJ2-1; the D is unclear. Germline loops: CDR1 DFQATT, CDR2 SNEGSKA (reference sequence). CDR3 length equals 13 residues. V was cut by 6 bases and J by 0 bases, with 9 bases left in between. CDR3 nucleotide sequence: TGCAGTGCCCTCGGATTCTCCTACAATGAGCAGTTCTTC. Translated: CSALGFSYNEQFF.

In its sample, this clonotype was seen many times. This sequence joins TRBV2 and TRBJ1-5; 7 bases align to TRBD1. Per the germline V gene, CDR1 is SNHLY and CDR2 is FYNNEI. With V trimmed by 0 bases and J by 7 bases, 3 bases remained unmatched. The CDR3 consists of 14 residues. CDR3 loop: CASSEAQGPQPQHF. For the CDR3, the DNA is TGTGCCAGCAGTGAAGCACAGGGGCCCCAGCCCCAGCATTTT.

The chain carries TRBV18 and TRBJ2-3, with D perhaps matching TRBD1 (5 bases). Trimming took 3 bases from V and 0 from J, leaving 13 bases between them. CDR3 size: 16 residues. The germline gives CDR1 KGHSH, CDR2 LQKENI. This chain's CDR3 is CASSPGRQSSTDTQYF. The CDR3 DNA is TGTGCCAGCTCACCCGGTAGACAGTCTAGCACAGATACGCAGTATTTT. The variable domain in full, with the rest retrieved from reference TRBV18 and TRBJ2-3, is NAGVMQNPRHLVRRRGQEARLRCSPMKGHSHVYWYRQLPEEGLKFMVYLQKENIIDESGMPKERFSAEFPKEGPSILRIQQVVRGDSAAYFCASSPGRQSSTDTQYFGPGTRLTVL.

This clonotype was counted between two and nine times. The rearrangement links TRBV11-2 to TRBJ1-3, with TRBD1 identical over 7 bases. This CDR3 has 16 amino acids. Trimming at V came to 4 bases and at J to 2 bases, leaving 8 bases not matched to a gene. Germline loops: CDR1 SGHAT, CDR2 FQNNGV. CDR3 in amino acids: CASSSQGQITGNTIYF. CDR3 coding DNA: TGTGCCAGCAGCTCCCAGGGACAGATTACTGGAAACACCATATATTTT.

V gene TRBV15 combines with J gene TRBJ2-7; 10 positions agree with TRBD1. V lost 6 bases, J lost 4 bases, and 3 bases stayed unmatched. Looked up from germline, CDR1 is LNHNV and CDR2 is YYDKDF (reference sequence). The CDR3 consists of 13 residues. The CDR3 DNA sequence: TGTGCCACCAGTCTGGACAGGGGGTACGAGCAGTACTTC. Protein sequence: CATSLDRGYEQYF.

This clonotype was observed a handful of times. V is TRBV19 and J is TRBJ2-6; D possibly corresponds to TRBD2 (5 bases). Germline assignment: CDR1 LNHDA and CDR2 SQIVND (reference sequence). V was trimmed by 7 bases and J by 1 base, leaving 14 bases between them. The CDR3 runs to 16 residues. The DNA of the CDR3 is TGTGCCAGTACCCCCTTTGGCGGGTCTGGGGCCAACGTCCTGACTTTC. Translated: CASTPFGGSGANVLTF.

This clonotype was counted between two and nine times. This chain links TRBV3-1 with TRBJ1-1; possible D gene TRBD1, 6 bases. The V end was cut by 1 base, the J end by 5 bases, with 11 bases between. The CDR3 has 14 amino acids. Germline V CDR1 and CDR2: LGHDT, YNNKEL (reference sequence). The CDR3 reads CASSQGQGLTEAFF. The CDR3 DNA is TGTGCCAGCAGCCAAGGCCAGGGGTTGACTGAAGCTTTCTTT.

In its sample, this clonotype was seen a few times. The chain uses TRBV10-3 and TRBJ1-3, with D perhaps matching TRBD1 (6 bases). Germline-derived CDR1 and CDR2 are ENHRY and SYGVKD. Trimming pared 6 bases from V and 2 bases from J, leaving 11 bases between. The CDR3 is 14 amino acids. The CDR3 loop reads CAISTKGAGNTIYF. CDR3 DNA: TGTGCCATCAGCACCAAGGGGGCTGGAAACACCATATATTTT.

The chain combines TRBV5-6 with TRBJ2-5; D may be TRBD1 or TRBD2 (5 bases each). The germline CDR1 and CDR2 sequences are SGHDT and YYEEEE. Trimming left V 1 base short and J 2 bases short, with 9 bases between. The CDR3 totals 14 residues. The CDR3 DNA reads TGTGCCAGCAGCTTGCGGGGCCAGCAAGAGACCCAGTACTTC. Its translation: CASSLRGQQETQYF. Complete variable domain (other parts from reference TRBV5-6 and TRBJ2-5): DAGVTQSPTHLIKTRGQQVTLRCSPKSGHDTVSWYQQALGQGPQFIFQYYEEEERQRGNFPDRFSGHQFPNYSSELNVNALLLGDSALYLCASSLRGQQETQYFGPGTRLLVL.

The chain carries TRBV28 and TRBJ2-7, with TRBD2 matching 7 bases. CDR3 length equals 14 residues. Germline assignment: CDR1 MDHEN and CDR2 SYDVKM. J gave up 2 bases and V 4 bases, and 5 bases lay outside the gene matches. For the CDR3, the DNA is TGTGCCAGCAGTTCGCCTAGCGGACCCTACGAGCAGTACTTC. Amino acids: CASSSPSGPYEQYF.

This clonotype was detected a few times. The J gene is TRBJ2-1, the V gene TRBV4-3; D gene uncertain. Trimming removed 5 bases at V and 5 bases at J, with 10 bases between. The CDR3 sequence is 13 residues long. Germline-derived CDR1 and CDR2 are LGHNA and YSLEER. The CDR3 is CASSRENNNEQFF. For the CDR3, the DNA is TGCGCCAGCAGCAGGGAAAACAACAATGAGCAGTTCTTC.

This clonotype was recorded at least ten times. This rearrangement joins TRBV20-1 to TRBJ2-5; the D is unclear. V was clipped by 0 bases and J by 6 bases, with 8 bases between them. There are 12 residues in the CDR3. Germline V CDR1 and CDR2: DFQATT, SNEGSKA (reference sequence). CDR3 DNA: TGCAGTGCTAGAGACCCATTCAAGACCCAGTACTTC. This encodes CSARDPFKTQYF.

This chain links TRBV2 with TRBJ2-5, with 7 bases fitting TRBD1. CDR3 length equals 14 residues. J lost 3 bases, V lost 4 bases, and 5 bases had no gene match. Germline CDR1 is SNHLY and CDR2 is FYNNEI. The CDR3 protein is CASSAGTAEETQYF. The CDR3, as DNA: TGTGCCAGCAGTGCCGGGACAGCGGAAGAGACCCAGTACTTC.

The genes are TRBV21-1 and TRBJ1-5; the table's D gene call, TRBD1, was not cross checked with the DNA. TRBV21-1 is assigned pseudogene status. This CDR3 spans 18 amino acids. Here the CDR3 reads CASSKVGTEIYSNQPQHF. The CDR3 DNA reads as TGTGCCAGCAGCAAAGTAGGGACAGAGATATATAGCAATCAGCCCCAGCATTTT.

This sequence joins TRBV4-3 and TRBJ1-2; no reliable D call. The V end was cut by 0 bases, the J end by 4 bases, with 12 bases between. The CDR3 covers 15 residues. Germline V gene data show CDR1 as LGHNA and CDR2 as YSLEER. The DNA of the CDR3 is TGCGCCAGCAGCCAAGATACCCTAATGAGCTATGGCTACACCTTC. Its protein product is CASSQDTLMSYGYTF.

This clonotype was picked up a small number of times. The chain employs TRBV7-9 and TRBJ2-7, with D hard to call. The CDR3 loop spans 12 amino acids. CDR1 and CDR2 from the germline V gene are SEHNR and FQNEAQ (reference sequence). Between the trimmed V and J ends, which lost 6 bases and 5 bases, there was a span of 11 bases. DNA for the CDR3: TGTGCCAGCAGTGGACCCGCGGACGAGCAGTACTTC. Amino acids: CASSGPADEQYF.

This clonotype has just a few counts. The rearrangement joins TRBV20-1 to TRBJ2-3; D remains unclear. Germline lookup yields CDR1 DFQATT and CDR2 SNEGSKA (reference sequence). The CDR3 consists of 13 residues. Trimming took off 7 bases at V and 0 bases at J, with 11 bases between the two ends. The CDR3 DNA reads TGCAGTGATCACACGACTAGCACAGATACGCAGTATTTT. Translating gives CSDHTTSTDTQYF.

A few counts support this clonotype. The rearrangement uses TRBV4-3 and TRBJ2-1; D is possibly TRBD2 (6 bases). CDR1 is LGHNA and CDR2 is YSLEER in the germline V gene. Trimming cost V 0 bases and J 3 bases, with 12 bases left between them. The CDR3 runs 16 residues. In DNA form, the CDR3 reads TGCGCCAGCAGCCAAGAAGCCTGGCGGGGCTACAATGAGCAGTTCTTC. Its translation is CASSQEAWRGYNEQFF.